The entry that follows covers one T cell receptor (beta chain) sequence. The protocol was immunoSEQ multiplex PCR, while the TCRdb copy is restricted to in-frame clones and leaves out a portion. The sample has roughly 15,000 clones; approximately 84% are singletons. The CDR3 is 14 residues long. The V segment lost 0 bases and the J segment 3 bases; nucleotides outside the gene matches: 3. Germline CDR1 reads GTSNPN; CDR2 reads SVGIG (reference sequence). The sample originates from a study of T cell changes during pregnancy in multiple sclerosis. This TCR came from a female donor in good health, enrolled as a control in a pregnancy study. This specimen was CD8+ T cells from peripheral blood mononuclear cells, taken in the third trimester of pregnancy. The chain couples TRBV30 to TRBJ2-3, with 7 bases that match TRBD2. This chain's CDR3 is CAWSVEAGTDTQYF. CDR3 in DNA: TGTGCCTGGAGTGTGGAAGCGGGAACAGATACGCAGTATTTT.